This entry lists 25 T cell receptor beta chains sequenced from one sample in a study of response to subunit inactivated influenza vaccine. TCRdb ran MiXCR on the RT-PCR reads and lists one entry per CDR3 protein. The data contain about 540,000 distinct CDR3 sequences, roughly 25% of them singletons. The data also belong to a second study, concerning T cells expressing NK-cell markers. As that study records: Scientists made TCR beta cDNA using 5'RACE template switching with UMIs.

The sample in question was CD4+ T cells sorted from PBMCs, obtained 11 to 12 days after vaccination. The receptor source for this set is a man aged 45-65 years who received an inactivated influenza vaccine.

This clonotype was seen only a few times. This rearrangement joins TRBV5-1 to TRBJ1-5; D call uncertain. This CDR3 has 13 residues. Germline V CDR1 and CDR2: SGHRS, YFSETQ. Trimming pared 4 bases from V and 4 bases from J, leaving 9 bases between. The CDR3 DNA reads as TGCGCCAGCAGCCCCGGACTAAATCAGCCCCAGCATTTT. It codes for CASSPGLNQPQHF.

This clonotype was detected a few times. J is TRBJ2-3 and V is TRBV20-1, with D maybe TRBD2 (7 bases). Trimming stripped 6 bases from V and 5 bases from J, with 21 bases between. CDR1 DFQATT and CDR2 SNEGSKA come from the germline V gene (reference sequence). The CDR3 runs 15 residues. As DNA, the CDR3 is TGCAGTGCCGAAAAATCGGGGGGCCTAGGAGATACGCAGTATTTT. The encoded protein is CSAEKSGGLGDTQYF.

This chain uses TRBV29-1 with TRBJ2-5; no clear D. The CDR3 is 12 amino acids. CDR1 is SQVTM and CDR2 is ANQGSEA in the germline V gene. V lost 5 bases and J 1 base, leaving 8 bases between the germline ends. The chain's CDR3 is CSVRGFQETQYF. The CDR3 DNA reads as TGCAGCGTTCGAGGTTTCCAAGAGACCCAGTACTTC. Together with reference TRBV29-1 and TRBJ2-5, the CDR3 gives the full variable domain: SAVISQKPSRDICQRGTSLTIQCQVDSQVTMMFWYRQQPGQSLTLIATANQGSEATYESGFVIDKFPISRPNLTFSTLTVSNMSPEDSSIYLCSVRGFQETQYFGPGTRLLVL.

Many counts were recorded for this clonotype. The CDR3 sequence: CSVEANTYEQYF. The DNA for the CDR3 is TGCAGCGTTGAAGCCAACACCTACGAGCAGTACTTC. This chain links TRBV29-1 with TRBJ2-7; D remains unclear. The V and J ends lost 1 base and 2 bases respectively, with 6 bases between them. There are 12 residues in the CDR3. Germline V lookup: CDR1 SQVTM, CDR2 ANQGSEA.

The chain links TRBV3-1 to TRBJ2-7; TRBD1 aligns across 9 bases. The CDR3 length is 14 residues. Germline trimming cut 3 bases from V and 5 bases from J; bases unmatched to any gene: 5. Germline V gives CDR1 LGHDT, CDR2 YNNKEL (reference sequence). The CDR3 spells CASSHLTGGNEQYF. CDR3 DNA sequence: TGTGCCAGCAGCCACTTGACAGGGGGGAACGAGCAGTACTTC.

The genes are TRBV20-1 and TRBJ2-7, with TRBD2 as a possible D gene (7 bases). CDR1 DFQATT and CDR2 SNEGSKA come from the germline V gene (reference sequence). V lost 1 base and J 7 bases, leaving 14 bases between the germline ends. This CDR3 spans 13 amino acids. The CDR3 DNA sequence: TGCAGTGCTAGAGGGGGGGGCGTGGGAGAGCAGTACTTC. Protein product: CSARGGGVGEQYF.

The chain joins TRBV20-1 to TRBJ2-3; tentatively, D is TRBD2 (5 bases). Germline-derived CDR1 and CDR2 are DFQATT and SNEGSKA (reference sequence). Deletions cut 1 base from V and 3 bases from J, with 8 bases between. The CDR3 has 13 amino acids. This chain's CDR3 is CSARVWETDTQYF. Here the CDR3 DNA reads TGCAGTGCTAGAGTTTGGGAGACAGATACGCAGTATTTT.

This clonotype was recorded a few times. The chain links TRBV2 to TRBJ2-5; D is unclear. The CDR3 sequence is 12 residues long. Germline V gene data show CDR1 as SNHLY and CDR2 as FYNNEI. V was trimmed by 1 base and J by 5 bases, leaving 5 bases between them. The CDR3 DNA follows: TGTGCCAGCAGTGAAGTACGGGAGACCCAGTACTTC. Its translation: CASSEVRETQYF.

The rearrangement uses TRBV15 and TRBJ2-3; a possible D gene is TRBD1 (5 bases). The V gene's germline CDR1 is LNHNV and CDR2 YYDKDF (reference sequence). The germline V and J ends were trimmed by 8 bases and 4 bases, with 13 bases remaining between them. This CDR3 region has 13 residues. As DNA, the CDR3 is TGTGCCACCGGCTCCAGGGCCGCAGATACGCAGTATTTT. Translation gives CATGSRAADTQYF.

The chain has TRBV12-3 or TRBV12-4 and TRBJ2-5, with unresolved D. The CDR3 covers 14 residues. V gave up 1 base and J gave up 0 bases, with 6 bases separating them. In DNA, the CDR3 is TGTGCCAGCAGTTTAGTTGTCAACCAAGAGACCCAGTACTTC. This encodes CASSLVVNQETQYF.

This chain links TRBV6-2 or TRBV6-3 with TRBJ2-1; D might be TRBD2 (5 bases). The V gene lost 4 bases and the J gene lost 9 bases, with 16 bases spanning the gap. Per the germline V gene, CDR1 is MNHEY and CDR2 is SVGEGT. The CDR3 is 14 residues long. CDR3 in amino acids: CASSSRSGSSEQFF. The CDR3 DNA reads TGTGCCAGCAGTTCCCGATCGGGATCGAGTGAGCAGTTCTTC.

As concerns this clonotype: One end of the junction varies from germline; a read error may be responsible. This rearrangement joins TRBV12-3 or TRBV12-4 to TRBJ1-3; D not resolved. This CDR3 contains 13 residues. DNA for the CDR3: TGTGTCAGCAGTCCGTTCTCTGGAAACACCATATATTTT. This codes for CVSSPFSGNTIYF.

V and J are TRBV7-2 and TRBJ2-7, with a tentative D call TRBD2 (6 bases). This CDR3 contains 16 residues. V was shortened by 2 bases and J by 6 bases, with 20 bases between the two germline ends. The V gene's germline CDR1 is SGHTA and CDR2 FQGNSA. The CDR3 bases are TGTGCCAGCAGCTTATATCAAAACCTAGCGCCCTCCGAGCAGTACTTC. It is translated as CASSLYQNLAPSEQYF.

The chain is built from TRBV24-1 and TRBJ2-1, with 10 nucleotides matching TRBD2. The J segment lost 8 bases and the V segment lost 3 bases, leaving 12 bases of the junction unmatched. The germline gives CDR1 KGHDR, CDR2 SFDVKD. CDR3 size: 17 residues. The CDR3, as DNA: TGTGCCACCAGTGATCTTTCCCATAGCGGGGGGATGGATGAGCAGTTCTTC. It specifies CATSDLSHSGGMDEQFF.

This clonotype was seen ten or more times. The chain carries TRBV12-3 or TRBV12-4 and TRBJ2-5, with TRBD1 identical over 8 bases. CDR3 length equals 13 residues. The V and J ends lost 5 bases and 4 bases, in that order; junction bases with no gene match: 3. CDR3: CASSPGGAETQYF. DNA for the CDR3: TGTGCCAGCAGTCCAGGGGGCGCAGAGACCCAGTACTTC.

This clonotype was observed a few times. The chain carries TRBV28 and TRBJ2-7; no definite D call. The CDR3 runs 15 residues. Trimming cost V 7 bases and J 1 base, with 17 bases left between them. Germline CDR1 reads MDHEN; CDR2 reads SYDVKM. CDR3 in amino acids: CASTGRNSLSYEQYF. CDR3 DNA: TGTGCCAGCACCGGCCGTAACAGCCTGTCCTACGAGCAGTACTTC.

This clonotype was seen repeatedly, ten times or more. CDR3 DNA: TGTGCCAGCAGCTTGGAGTTCGCGAACACCGGGGAGCTGTTTTTT. Translated, it gives CASSLEFANTGELFF. V usage is TRBV5-5 and J usage is TRBJ2-2; D ambiguous. Germline V gives CDR1 SGHKS, CDR2 YYEKEE (reference sequence). Trimming removed 0 bases from V and 0 bases from J, with 6 bases in between. CDR3 length: 15 amino acids. The whole variable domain, remainder taken from reference TRBV5-5 and TRBJ2-2, is DAGVTQSPTHLIKTRGQQVTLRCSPISGHKSVSWYQQVLGQGPQFIFQYYEKEERGRGNFPDRFSARQFPNYSSELNVNALLLGDSALYLCASSLEFANTGELFFGEGSRLTVL.

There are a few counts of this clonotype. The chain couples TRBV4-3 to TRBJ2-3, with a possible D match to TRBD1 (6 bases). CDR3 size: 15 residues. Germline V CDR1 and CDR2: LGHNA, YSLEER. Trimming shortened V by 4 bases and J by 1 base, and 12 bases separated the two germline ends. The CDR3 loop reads CASSPQGAGTDTQYF. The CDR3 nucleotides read TGCGCCAGCAGCCCACAGGGCGCGGGCACAGATACGCAGTATTTT.

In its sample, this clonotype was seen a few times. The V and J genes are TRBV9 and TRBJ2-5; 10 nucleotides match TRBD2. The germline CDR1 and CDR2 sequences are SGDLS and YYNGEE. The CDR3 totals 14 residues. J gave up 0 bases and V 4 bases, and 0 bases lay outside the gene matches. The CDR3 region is CASSTSGNQETQYF. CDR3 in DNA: TGTGCCAGCAGCACTAGCGGGAACCAAGAGACCCAGTACTTC.

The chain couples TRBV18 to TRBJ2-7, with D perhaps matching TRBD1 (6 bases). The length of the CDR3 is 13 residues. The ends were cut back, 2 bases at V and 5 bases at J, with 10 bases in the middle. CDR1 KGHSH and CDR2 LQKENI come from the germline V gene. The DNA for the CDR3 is TGTGCCAGCTCACCAAACAGGGCCCACGAGCAGTACTTC. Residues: CASSPNRAHEQYF.

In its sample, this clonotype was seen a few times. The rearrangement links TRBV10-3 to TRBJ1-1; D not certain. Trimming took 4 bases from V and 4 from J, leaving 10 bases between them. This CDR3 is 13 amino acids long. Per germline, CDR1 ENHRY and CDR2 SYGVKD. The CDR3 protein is CAISVEGATEAFF. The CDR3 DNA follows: TGTGCCATCAGTGTCGAAGGTGCCACTGAAGCTTTCTTT.

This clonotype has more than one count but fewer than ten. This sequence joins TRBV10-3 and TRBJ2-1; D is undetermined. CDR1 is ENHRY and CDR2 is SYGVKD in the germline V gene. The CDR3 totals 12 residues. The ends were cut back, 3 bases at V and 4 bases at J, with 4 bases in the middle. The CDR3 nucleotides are TGTGCCATCAGTGACAGTTACAATGAGCAGTTCTTC. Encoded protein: CAISDSYNEQFF.

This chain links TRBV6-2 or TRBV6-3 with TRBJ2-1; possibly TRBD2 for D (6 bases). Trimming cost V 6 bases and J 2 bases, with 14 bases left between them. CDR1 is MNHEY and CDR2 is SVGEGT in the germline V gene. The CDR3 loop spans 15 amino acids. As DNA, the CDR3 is TGTGCCAGCAGCCTATCTAGCGTAACCTACAATGAGCAGTTCTTC. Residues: CASSLSSVTYNEQFF.

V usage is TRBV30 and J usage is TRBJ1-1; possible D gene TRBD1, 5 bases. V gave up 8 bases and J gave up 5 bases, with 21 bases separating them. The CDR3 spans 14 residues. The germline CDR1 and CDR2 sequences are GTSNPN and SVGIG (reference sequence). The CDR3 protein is CAGDSLWGGTEAFF. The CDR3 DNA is TGTGCCGGGGACTCCTTGTGGGGGGGTACTGAAGCTTTCTTT.

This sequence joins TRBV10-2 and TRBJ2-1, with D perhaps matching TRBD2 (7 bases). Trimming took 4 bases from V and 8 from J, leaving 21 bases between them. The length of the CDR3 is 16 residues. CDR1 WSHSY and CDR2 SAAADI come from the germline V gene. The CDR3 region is CASSGGGAGSFYEQFF. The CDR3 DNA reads TGCGCCAGCAGTGGTGGGGGGGCAGGTTCATTTTATGAGCAGTTCTTC.